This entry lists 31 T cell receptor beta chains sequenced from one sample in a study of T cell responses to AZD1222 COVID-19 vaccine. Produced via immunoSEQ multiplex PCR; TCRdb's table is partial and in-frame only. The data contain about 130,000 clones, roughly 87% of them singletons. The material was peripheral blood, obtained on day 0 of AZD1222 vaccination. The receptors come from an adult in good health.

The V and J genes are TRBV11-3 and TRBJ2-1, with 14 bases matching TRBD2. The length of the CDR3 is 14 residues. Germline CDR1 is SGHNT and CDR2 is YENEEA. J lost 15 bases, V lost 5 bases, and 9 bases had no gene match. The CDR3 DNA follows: TGTGCCAGCAGCAAGGGACTAGCGGGGGCCCCTCCGTTCTTC. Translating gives CASSKGLAGAPPFF.

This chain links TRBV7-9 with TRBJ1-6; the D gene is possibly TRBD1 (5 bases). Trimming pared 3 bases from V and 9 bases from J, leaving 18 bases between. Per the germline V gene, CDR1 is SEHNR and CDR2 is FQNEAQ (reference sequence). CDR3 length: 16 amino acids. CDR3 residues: CASSFPLGGNRSPLHF. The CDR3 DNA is TGTGCCAGCAGCTTCCCGCTGGGGGGGAATCGTTCACCCCTCCACTTT.

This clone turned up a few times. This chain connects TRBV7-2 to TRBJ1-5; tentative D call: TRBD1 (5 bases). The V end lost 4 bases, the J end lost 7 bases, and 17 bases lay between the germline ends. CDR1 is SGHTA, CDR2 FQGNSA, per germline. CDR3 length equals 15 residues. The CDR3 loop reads CASSSEMGGGQPQHF. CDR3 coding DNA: TGTGCCAGCAGCTCCGAGATGGGGGGTGGGCAGCCCCAGCATTTT.

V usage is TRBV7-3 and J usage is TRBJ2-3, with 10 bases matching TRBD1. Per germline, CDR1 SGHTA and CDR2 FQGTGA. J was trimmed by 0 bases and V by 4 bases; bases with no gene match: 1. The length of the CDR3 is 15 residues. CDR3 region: CASSSGQGSTDTQYF. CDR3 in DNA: TGTGCCAGCAGCTCGGGACAGGGGAGCACAGATACGCAGTATTTT.

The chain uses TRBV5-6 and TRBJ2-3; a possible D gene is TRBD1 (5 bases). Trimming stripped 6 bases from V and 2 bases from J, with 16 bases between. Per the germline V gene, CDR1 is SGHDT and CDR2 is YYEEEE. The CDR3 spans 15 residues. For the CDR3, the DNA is TGTGCCAGCATTCTGGGGCAGCAGCTCACAGATACGCAGTATTTT. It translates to CASILGQQLTDTQYF.

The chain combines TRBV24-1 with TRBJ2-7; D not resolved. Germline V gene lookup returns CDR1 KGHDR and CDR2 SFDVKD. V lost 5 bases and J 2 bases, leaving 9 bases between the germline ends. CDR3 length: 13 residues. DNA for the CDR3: TGTGCCACCAGTGGGCGCTACCCCTACGAGCAGTACTTC. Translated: CATSGRYPYEQYF.

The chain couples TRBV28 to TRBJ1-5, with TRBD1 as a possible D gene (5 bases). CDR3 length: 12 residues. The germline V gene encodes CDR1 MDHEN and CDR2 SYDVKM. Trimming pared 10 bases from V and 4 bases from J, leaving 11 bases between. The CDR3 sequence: CATRDSNQPQHF. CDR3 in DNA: TGTGCCACCCGCGACAGTAATCAGCCCCAGCATTTT.

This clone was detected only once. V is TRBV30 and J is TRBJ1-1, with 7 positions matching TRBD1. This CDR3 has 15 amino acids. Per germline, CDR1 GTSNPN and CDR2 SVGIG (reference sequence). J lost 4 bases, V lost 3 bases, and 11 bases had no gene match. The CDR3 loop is CAWRAPLKGATEAFF. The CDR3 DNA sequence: TGTGCCTGGAGGGCCCCCCTGAAGGGGGCCACTGAAGCTTTCTTT.

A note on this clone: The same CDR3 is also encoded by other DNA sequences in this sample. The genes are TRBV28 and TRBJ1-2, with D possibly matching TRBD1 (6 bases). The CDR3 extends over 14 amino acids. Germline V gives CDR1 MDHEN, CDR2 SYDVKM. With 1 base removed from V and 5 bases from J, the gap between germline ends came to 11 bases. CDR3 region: CASSLSPGAYGYTF. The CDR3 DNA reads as TGTGCCAGCAGTTTATCGCCGGGGGCTTATGGCTACACCTTC.

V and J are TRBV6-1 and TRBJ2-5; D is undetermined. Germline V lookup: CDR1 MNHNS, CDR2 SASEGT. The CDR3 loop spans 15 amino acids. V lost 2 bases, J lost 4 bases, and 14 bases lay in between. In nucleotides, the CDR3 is TGTGCCAGCAGTGAAATGAATCTGGGTTCAGAGACCCAGTACTTC. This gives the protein CASSEMNLGSETQYF.

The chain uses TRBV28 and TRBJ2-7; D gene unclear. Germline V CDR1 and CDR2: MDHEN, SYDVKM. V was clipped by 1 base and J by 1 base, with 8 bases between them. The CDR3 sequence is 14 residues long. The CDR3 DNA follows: TGTGCCAGCAGTTTATTCGCCGAGTCCTACGAGCAGTACTTC. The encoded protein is CASSLFAESYEQYF.

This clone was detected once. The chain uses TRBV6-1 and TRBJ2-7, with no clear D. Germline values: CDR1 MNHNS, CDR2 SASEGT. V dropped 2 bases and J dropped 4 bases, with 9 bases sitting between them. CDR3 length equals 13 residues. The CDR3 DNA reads TGTGCCAGCAGTGAACAGTTGAAGTACGAGCAGTACTTC. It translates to CASSEQLKYEQYF.

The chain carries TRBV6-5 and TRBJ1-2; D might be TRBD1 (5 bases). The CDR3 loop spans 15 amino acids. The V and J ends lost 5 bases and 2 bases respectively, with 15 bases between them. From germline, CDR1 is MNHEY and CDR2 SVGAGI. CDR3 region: CASSTPLKGNYGYTF. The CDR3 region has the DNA TGTGCCAGCAGTACCCCCCTCAAGGGGAACTATGGCTACACCTTC.

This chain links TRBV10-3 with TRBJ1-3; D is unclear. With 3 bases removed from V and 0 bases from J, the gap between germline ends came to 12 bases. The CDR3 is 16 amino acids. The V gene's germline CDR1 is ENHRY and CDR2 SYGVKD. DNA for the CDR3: TGTGCCATCAGTGACGCGGGTCCCGGCTCTGGAAACACCATATATTTT. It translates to CAISDAGPGSGNTIYF.

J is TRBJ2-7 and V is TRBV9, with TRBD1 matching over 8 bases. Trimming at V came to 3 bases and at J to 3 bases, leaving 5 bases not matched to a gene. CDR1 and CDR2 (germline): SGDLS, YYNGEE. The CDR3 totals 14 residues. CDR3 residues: CASSAGQERYEQYF. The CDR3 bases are TGTGCCAGCAGCGCGGGACAGGAACGCTACGAGCAGTACTTC.

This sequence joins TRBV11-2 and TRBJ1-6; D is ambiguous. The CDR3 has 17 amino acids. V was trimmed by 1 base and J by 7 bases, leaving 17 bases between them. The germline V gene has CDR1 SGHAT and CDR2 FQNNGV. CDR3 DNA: TGTGCCAGCAGCTTAGTCGGGCAGAAGCTTTCAAATTCACCCCTCCACTTT. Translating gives CASSLVGQKLSNSPLHF.

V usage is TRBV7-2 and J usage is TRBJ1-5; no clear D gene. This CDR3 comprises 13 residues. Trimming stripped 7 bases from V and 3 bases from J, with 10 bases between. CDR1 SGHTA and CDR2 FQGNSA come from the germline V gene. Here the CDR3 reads CASTLSFNQPQHF. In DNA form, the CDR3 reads TGTGCCAGCACCCTCAGCTTCAATCAGCCCCAGCATTTT.

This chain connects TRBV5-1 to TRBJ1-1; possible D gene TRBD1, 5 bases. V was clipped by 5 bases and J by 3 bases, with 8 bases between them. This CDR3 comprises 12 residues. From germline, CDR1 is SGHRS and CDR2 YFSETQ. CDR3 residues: CASSLGDTEAFF. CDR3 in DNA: TGCGCCAGCAGTCTAGGGGACACTGAAGCTTTCTTT. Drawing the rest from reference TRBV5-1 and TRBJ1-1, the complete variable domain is KAGVTQTPRYLIKTRGQQVTLSCSPISGHRSVSWYQQTPGQGLQFLFEYFSETQRNKGNFPGRFSGRQFSNSRSEMNVSTLELGDSALYLCASSLGDTEAFFGQGTRLTVV.

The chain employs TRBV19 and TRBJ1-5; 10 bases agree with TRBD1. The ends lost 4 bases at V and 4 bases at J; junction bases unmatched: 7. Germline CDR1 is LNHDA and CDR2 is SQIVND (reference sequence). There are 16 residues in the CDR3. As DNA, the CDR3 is TGTGCCAGTAGTACCGGGGACAGGGGACGGAATCAGCCCCAGCATTTT. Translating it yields CASSTGDRGRNQPQHF.

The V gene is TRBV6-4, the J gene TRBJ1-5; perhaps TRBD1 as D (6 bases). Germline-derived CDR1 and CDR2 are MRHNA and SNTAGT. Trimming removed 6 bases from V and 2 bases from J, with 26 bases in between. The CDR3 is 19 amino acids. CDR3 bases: TGTGCCAGCAGAAACGGACAAAGGAGAGGGGGAGTCGGCAATCAGCCCCAGCATTTT. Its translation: CASRNGQRRGGVGNQPQHF.

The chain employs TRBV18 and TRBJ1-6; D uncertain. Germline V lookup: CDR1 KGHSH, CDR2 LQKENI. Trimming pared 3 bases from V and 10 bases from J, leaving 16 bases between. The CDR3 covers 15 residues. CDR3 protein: CASSPYSPTVSPLHF. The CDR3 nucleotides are TGTGCCAGCTCACCCTATAGCCCGACTGTATCACCCCTCCACTTT. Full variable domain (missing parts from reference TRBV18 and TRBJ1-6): NAGVMQNPRHLVRRRGQEARLRCSPMKGHSHVYWYRQLPEEGLKFMVYLQKENIIDESGMPKERFSAEFPKEGPSILRIQQVVRGDSAAYFCASSPYSPTVSPLHFGNGTRLTVT.

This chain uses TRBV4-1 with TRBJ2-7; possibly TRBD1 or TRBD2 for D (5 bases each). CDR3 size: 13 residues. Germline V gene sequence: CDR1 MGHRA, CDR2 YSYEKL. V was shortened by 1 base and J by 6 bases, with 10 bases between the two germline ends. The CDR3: CASSQGVGGEQYF. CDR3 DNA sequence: TGCGCCAGCAGCCAAGGGGTTGGGGGCGAGCAGTACTTC.

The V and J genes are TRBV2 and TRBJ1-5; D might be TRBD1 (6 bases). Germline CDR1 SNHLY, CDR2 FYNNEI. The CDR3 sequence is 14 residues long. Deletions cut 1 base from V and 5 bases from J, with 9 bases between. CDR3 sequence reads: CASSEDDRYQPQHF. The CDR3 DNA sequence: TGTGCCAGCAGTGAAGATGACAGGTATCAGCCCCAGCATTTT.

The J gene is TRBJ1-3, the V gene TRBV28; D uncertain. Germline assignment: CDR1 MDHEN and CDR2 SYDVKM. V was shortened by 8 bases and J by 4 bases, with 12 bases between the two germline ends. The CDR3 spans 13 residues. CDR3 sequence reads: CASDGGSGNTIYF. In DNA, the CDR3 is TGTGCCAGCGACGGCGGATCCGGAAACACCATATATTTT.

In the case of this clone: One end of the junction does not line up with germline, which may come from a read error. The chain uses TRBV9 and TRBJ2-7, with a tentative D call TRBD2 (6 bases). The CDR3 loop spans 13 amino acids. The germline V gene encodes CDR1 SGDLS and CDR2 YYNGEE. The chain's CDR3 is CASSSPGLGEMNF. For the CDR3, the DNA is TGTGCCAGCAGCTCACCGGGACTTGGAGAGATGAACTTC.

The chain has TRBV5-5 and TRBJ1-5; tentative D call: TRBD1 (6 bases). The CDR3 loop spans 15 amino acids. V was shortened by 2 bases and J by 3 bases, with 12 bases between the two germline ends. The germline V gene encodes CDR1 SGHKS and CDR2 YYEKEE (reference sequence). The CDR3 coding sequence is TGTGCCAGCAGCTTTGAGGGGGTAAACAATCAGCCCCAGCATTTT. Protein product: CASSFEGVNNQPQHF.

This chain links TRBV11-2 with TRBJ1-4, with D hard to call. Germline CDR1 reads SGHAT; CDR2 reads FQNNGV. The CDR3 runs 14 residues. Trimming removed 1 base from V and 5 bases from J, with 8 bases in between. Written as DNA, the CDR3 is TGTGCCAGCAGCTTAGCGCTTGGAAATGAAAAACTGTTTTTT. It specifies CASSLALGNEKLFF.

CDR3 bases: TGTGCCAGCAGCTTTGGGGAGGAGGAATGGCCCCAGCATTTT. Translation gives CASSFGEEEWPQHF. The V call is TRBV13, the J call TRBJ1-5; D call uncertain. The V end was cut by 3 bases, the J end by 9 bases, with 15 bases between. CDR3 size: 14 residues. CDR1 is PRHDT, CDR2 FYEKMQ, per germline (reference sequence).

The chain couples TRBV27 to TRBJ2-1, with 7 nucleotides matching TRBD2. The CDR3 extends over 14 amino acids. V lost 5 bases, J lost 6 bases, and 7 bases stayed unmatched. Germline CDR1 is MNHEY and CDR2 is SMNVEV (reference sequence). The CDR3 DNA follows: TGTGCCAGCAGTGTCCGGGACTATCTCAATGAGCAGTTCTTC. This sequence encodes CASSVRDYLNEQFF.

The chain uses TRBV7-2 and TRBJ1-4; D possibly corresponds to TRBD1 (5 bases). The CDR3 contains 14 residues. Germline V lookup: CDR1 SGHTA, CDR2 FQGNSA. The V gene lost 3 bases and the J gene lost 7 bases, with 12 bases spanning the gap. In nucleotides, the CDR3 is TGTGCCAGCAGCTTGCAGGGAGGGAGTGAAAAACTGTTTTTT. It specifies CASSLQGGSEKLFF.

DNA for the CDR3: TGTGCCAGCGCCAGGGGTTTATACAGGGACACTGAAGCTTTCTTT. This sequence encodes CASARGLYRDTEAFF. The chain recombines TRBV6-5 with TRBJ1-1; weak D call: TRBD1 (6 bases). Germline values: CDR1 MNHEY, CDR2 SVGAGI. The germline V and J ends were trimmed by 8 bases and 3 bases, with 19 bases remaining between them. CDR3 length: 15 residues.